This is a list of T cell receptor beta chains from one sample in a study of metastatic and nonmetastatic thyroid tumors. MiXCR re-clonotyped the PCR reads for TCRdb. The data show about 64,000 clones, roughly 15% seen once. Sequences were obtained from blood. The receptors here all came from a male donor with papillary thyroid cancer or a benign thyroid nodule (not recorded which). Some clones in this sample may be carry-over from other donors' samples. Each CDR3 is given with its conserved first and last residue. The order of the fields is D gene, V gene, clone size, J gene, CDR3 protein, CDR3 DNA. The D gene is left open where the match is weak. Only part of the rows carry a size: once, few, many, or a class if the clone is expanded.

d_gene: -
v_gene: TRBV3-1
abundance: many
j_gene: TRBJ1-1
CDR3aa: CASSQDFAGTEAFF
CDR3nt: TGTGCCAGCAGCCAAGATTTCGCGGGAACTGAAGCTTTCTTT

d_gene: -
v_gene: TRBV30
abundance: -
j_gene: TRBJ1-2
CDR3aa: CAWNLHGANGYTF
CDR3nt: TGTGCCTGGAACCTACATGGGGCTAATGGCTACACCTTC

d_gene: -
v_gene: TRBV14
abundance: -
j_gene: TRBJ2-1
CDR3aa: CASSQLMRGRHEQFF
CDR3nt: TGTGCCAGCAGCCAACTTATGAGAGGGCGCCATGAGCAGTTCTTC

d_gene: -
v_gene: TRBV6-6
abundance: many
j_gene: TRBJ2-7
CDR3aa: CASSYADGTYEQYF
CDR3nt: TGTGCCAGCAGTTACGCGGACGGTACCTACGAGCAGTACTTC

d_gene: -
v_gene: TRBV6-1
abundance: -
j_gene: TRBJ2-7
CDR3aa: CASSEAPRSTHEQYF
CDR3nt: TGTGCCAGCAGTGAAGCGCCGCGATCCACCCACGAGCAGTACTTC

d_gene: -
v_gene: TRBV5-1
abundance: many
j_gene: TRBJ2-1
CDR3aa: CASSLALAQGEQFF
CDR3nt: TGCGCCAGCAGCTTGGCCTTGGCGCAGGGTGAGCAGTTCTTC

d_gene: -
v_gene: TRBV6-1
abundance: many
j_gene: TRBJ1-2
CDR3aa: CASSEAENYGYTF
CDR3nt: TGTGCCAGCAGTGAAGCAGAAAACTATGGCTACACCTTC

d_gene: TRBD2
v_gene: TRBV18
abundance: many
j_gene: TRBJ2-7
CDR3aa: CASCAPGLAGCEQYF
CDR3nt: TGTGCCAGCTGCGCACCGGGACTAGCGGGGTGCGAGCAGTACTTC

d_gene: -
v_gene: TRBV28
abundance: -
j_gene: TRBJ1-3
CDR3aa: CAIRMISGNTIYF
CDR3nt: TGTGCCATCAGGATGATCTCTGGAAACACCATATATTTT

d_gene: -
v_gene: TRBV19
abundance: many
j_gene: TRBJ2-1
CDR3aa: CATSIYNEQFF
CDR3nt: TGTGCCACCTCCATCTACAATGAGCAGTTCTTC

d_gene: -
v_gene: TRBV6-1
abundance: many
j_gene: TRBJ1-2
CDR3aa: CASSEAVLGVSNYGYTF
CDR3nt: TGTGCCAGCAGTGAAGCGGTCCTCGGAGTATCTAACTATGGCTACACCTTC

d_gene: -
v_gene: TRBV7-2
abundance: many
j_gene: TRBJ2-3
CDR3aa: CASSSAGRDTDTQYF
CDR3nt: TGTGCCAGCAGCTCCGCTGGTAGAGACACAGATACGCAGTATTTT

d_gene: TRBD1
v_gene: TRBV5-5
abundance: many
j_gene: TRBJ1-5
CDR3aa: CASSLGTGQLDQPQHF
CDR3nt: TGTGCCAGCAGCTTGGGAACGGGACAGCTGGATCAGCCCCAGCATTTT

d_gene: TRBD1
v_gene: TRBV12-3/TRBV12-4
abundance: many
j_gene: TRBJ2-2
CDR3aa: CASTPGTGGDTGELFF
CDR3nt: TGTGCCAGCACCCCCGGGACAGGGGGAGACACCGGGGAGCTGTTTTTT

d_gene: -
v_gene: TRBV7-9
abundance: many
j_gene: TRBJ1-2
CDR3aa: CASSLVSSLGYTF
CDR3nt: TGTGCCAGCAGCTTAGTTTCAAGTTTAGGCTACACCTTC

d_gene: -
v_gene: TRBV5-1
abundance: -
j_gene: TRBJ2-3
CDR3aa: CASSLDTDTQYF
CDR3nt: TGCGCCAGCAGCCTCGACACAGATACGCAGTATTTT

d_gene: -
v_gene: TRBV5-1
abundance: many
j_gene: TRBJ1-1
CDR3aa: CASPQSGLAVTEAFF
CDR3nt: TGCGCCAGCCCCCAATCCGGGTTAGCCGTCACTGAAGCTTTCTTT

d_gene: -
v_gene: TRBV20-1
abundance: -
j_gene: TRBJ2-6
CDR3aa: CSARGGRVRSWANVLTF
CDR3nt: TGCAGTGCTAGAGGTGGCAGGGTGCGGTCTTGGGCCAACGTCCTGACTTTC

d_gene: TRBD2
v_gene: TRBV4-1
abundance: many
j_gene: TRBJ2-3
CDR3aa: CASSQEGQRGATDTQYF
CDR3nt: TGCGCCAGCAGCCAAGAAGGGCAGCGGGGGGCCACAGATACGCAGTATTTT

d_gene: TRBD1
v_gene: TRBV7-9
abundance: many
j_gene: TRBJ1-4
CDR3aa: CASRNTGQSNEKLFF
CDR3nt: TGTGCCAGCAGAAACACGGGACAGTCGAATGAAAAACTGTTTTTT

d_gene: TRBD2
v_gene: TRBV7-7
abundance: many
j_gene: TRBJ2-3
CDR3aa: CASSYSGRAEDTQYF
CDR3nt: TGTGCTAGCAGCTATAGCGGGAGGGCCGAGGATACGCAGTATTTT

d_gene: -
v_gene: TRBV7-3
abundance: -
j_gene: TRBJ1-1
CDR3aa: CASSPGGASEAFF
CDR3nt: TGTGCCAGCAGCCCCGGGGGAGCAAGTGAAGCTTTCTTT

d_gene: TRBD1
v_gene: TRBV5-6
abundance: -
j_gene: TRBJ1-1
CDR3aa: CASNYRGLNTEAFF
CDR3nt: TGTGCCAGCAACTACAGGGGGCTGAACACTGAAGCTTTCTTT

d_gene: TRBD2
v_gene: TRBV6-1
abundance: few
j_gene: TRBJ2-3
CDR3aa: CSSSAAGGNTDTQYF
CDR3nt: TGTTCCAGCAGTGCTGCCGGGGGGAACACAGATACGCAGTATTTT

d_gene: -
v_gene: TRBV12-3/TRBV12-4
abundance: many
j_gene: TRBJ2-2
CDR3aa: CASGPGELFF
CDR3nt: TGTGCCAGCGGCCCCGGGGAGCTGTTTTTT

d_gene: -
v_gene: TRBV27
abundance: many
j_gene: TRBJ1-2
CDR3aa: CASSLYGPAASYGYTF
CDR3nt: TGTGCCAGCAGTTTATATGGACCGGCAGCCAGCTATGGCTACACCTTC

d_gene: -
v_gene: TRBV14
abundance: many
j_gene: TRBJ1-1
CDR3aa: CASSQDSGQTNTEAFF
CDR3nt: TGTGCCAGCAGCCAAGATTCCGGTCAGACGAACACTGAAGCTTTCTTT

d_gene: TRBD1
v_gene: TRBV7-9
abundance: many
j_gene: TRBJ1-2
CDR3aa: CASSPTGGHLYGYTF
CDR3nt: TGTGCCAGCAGCCCCACAGGGGGCCACCTTTATGGCTACACCTTC

d_gene: -
v_gene: TRBV6-2/TRBV6-3
abundance: many
j_gene: TRBJ2-1
CDR3aa: CASSYRFLEQFF
CDR3nt: TGTGCCAGCAGTTACCGGTTCCTTGAGCAGTTCTTC

d_gene: -
v_gene: TRBV25-1
abundance: many
j_gene: TRBJ1-1
CDR3aa: CASSESGRGEAFF
CDR3nt: TGTGCCAGCAGTGAAAGCGGGAGAGGTGAAGCTTTCTTT

d_gene: -
v_gene: TRBV6-2/TRBV6-3
abundance: few
j_gene: TRBJ2-1
CDR3aa: CASIHSWRSSEQFF
CDR3nt: TGTGCCAGCATCCATAGCTGGAGAAGCAGTGAGCAGTTCTTC

d_gene: -
v_gene: TRBV28
abundance: many
j_gene: TRBJ2-1
CDR3aa: CASSLDTSPNSGEQFF
CDR3nt: TGTGCCAGCAGTTTAGACACGAGCCCCAACAGTGGTGAGCAGTTCTTC

d_gene: -
v_gene: TRBV4-1
abundance: many
j_gene: TRBJ1-2
CDR3aa: CASSQDPNSVNYGYTF
CDR3nt: TGCGCCAGCAGCCAAGATCCTAACAGCGTTAACTATGGCTACACCTTC

d_gene: TRBD1
v_gene: TRBV9
abundance: many
j_gene: TRBJ1-1
CDR3aa: CASSGSRGRTEAFF
CDR3nt: TGTGCCAGCAGCGGCTCCAGGGGGAGGACTGAAGCTTTCTTT

d_gene: TRBD1
v_gene: TRBV27
abundance: many
j_gene: TRBJ2-4
CDR3aa: CASSTQGATVIQYF
CDR3nt: TGTGCCAGCAGTACACAGGGGGCGACTGTCATTCAGTACTTC

d_gene: -
v_gene: TRBV6-1
abundance: many
j_gene: TRBJ1-5
CDR3aa: CASSERQPQHF
CDR3nt: TGTGCCAGCAGTGAACGCCAGCCCCAGCATTTT

d_gene: -
v_gene: TRBV19
abundance: many
j_gene: TRBJ2-6
CDR3aa: CASSSRGPGANVLTF
CDR3nt: TGTGCCAGTAGCTCCCGGGGCCCTGGGGCCAACGTCCTGACTTTC

d_gene: TRBD2
v_gene: TRBV14
abundance: -
j_gene: TRBJ2-3
CDR3aa: CASSQDAAGDLSGDTQYF
CDR3nt: TGTGCCAGCAGCCAAGATGCGGCGGGAGATTTGTCGGGAGATACGCAGTATTTT

d_gene: TRBD1
v_gene: TRBV20-1
abundance: many
j_gene: TRBJ1-5
CDR3aa: CSASRGQGSNQPQHF
CDR3nt: TGCAGTGCTAGCCGGGGACAGGGTAGCAATCAGCCCCAGCATTTT

d_gene: TRBD2
v_gene: TRBV14
abundance: many
j_gene: TRBJ2-1
CDR3aa: CASSQGETSGRPREQFF
CDR3nt: TGTGCCAGCAGCCAAGGCGAGACTAGCGGGAGGCCTCGGGAGCAGTTCTTC

d_gene: -
v_gene: TRBV6-1
abundance: few
j_gene: TRBJ2-7
CDR3aa: CASSLGTGTIYEQYF
CDR3nt: TGTGCCAGCAGTTTGGGAACAGGGACCATCTACGAGCAGTACTTC

d_gene: TRBD1
v_gene: TRBV27
abundance: many
j_gene: TRBJ1-2
CDR3aa: CASSLAGGLRQGANYGYTF
CDR3nt: TGTGCCAGCAGTTTGGCTGGGGGGCTTAGACAGGGGGCAAACTATGGCTACACCTTC

d_gene: TRBD2
v_gene: TRBV12-3/TRBV12-4
abundance: many
j_gene: TRBJ2-3
CDR3aa: CASSLDFSGGVHMGTQYF
CDR3nt: TGTGCCAGCAGTTTGGATTTCAGCGGGGGGGTGCACATGGGTACGCAGTATTTT

d_gene: TRBD2
v_gene: TRBV9
abundance: many
j_gene: TRBJ2-2
CDR3aa: CASSGRLAGGPTGELFF
CDR3nt: TGTGCCAGCAGCGGAAGACTAGCGGGAGGACCCACCGGGGAGCTGTTTTTT

d_gene: -
v_gene: TRBV11-1
abundance: many
j_gene: TRBJ1-1
CDR3aa: CASSLLPTGSNTEAFF
CDR3nt: TGTGCCAGCAGCTTACTCCCGACAGGATCGAACACTGAAGCTTTCTTT